This TCR beta chain was recovered during a study of blood T cells in healthy people across ages. Study overall: Template switching recovered approximately one barcoded beta molecule for every two T cells.

Turning to this clonotype: Its antigen is still unknown.

PCR was performed a second time for about 7 to 11 cycles using a sample-barcoded 5' primer and a J-beta primer mix. TCRdb reprocessed the 5' RACE reads with MiXCR, giving one entry per CDR3 protein. In the table there are around 1.7 million distinct CDR3 sequences, approximately 30% of which are singletons. Study conclusions and caveats: Both higher diversity and more naive CD4+ cells marked long-lived donors when set against aged donors.

The CDR3 sequence is 18 residues long. In germline, CDR1 is SEHNR, CDR2 FQNEAQ (reference sequence). V dropped 1 base and J dropped 5 bases, with 21 bases sitting between them. The TCR originated in a woman aged 25-40 years in good health. Sequenced sample: blood. The chain employs TRBV7-9 and TRBJ2-1; possible D gene TRBD1, 6 bases. CDR3 sequence: CASSLVKGESKGDNEQFF. The CDR3, as DNA: TGTGCCAGCAGCTTAGTTAAGGGGGAGTCCAAGGGAGACAATGAGCAGTTCTTC.